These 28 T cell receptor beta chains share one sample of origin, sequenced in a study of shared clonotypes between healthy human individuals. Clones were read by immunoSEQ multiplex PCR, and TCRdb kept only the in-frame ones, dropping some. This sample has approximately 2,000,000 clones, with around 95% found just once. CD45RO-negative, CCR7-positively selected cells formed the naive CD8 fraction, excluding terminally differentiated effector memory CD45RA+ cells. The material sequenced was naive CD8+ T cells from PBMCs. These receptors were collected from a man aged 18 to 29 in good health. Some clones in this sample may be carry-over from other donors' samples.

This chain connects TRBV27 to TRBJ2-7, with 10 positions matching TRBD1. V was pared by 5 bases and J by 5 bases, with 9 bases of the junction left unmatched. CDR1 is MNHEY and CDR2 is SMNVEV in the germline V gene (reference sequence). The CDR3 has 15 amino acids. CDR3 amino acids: CASSLGQGSPNEQYF. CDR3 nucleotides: TGTGCCAGCAGTCTGGGACAGGGGTCTCCTAACGAGCAGTACTTC.

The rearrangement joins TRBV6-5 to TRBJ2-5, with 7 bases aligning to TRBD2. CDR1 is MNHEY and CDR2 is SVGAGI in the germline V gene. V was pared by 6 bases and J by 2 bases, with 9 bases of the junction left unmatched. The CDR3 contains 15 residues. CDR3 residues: CASSIGRRGQETQYF. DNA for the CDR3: TGTGCCAGCAGCATCGGCCGGCGGGGGCAAGAGACCCAGTACTTC.

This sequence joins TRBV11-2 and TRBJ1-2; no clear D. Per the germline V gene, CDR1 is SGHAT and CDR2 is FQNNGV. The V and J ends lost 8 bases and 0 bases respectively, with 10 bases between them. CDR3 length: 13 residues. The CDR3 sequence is CASRQLSNYGYTF. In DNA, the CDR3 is TGTGCCAGCCGGCAGCTTTCTAACTATGGCTACACCTTC. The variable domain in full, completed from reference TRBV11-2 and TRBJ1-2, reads EAGVAQSPRYKIIEKRQSVAFWCNPISGHATLYWYQQILGQGPKLLIQFQNNGVVDDSQLPKDRFSAERLKGVDSTLKIQPAKLEDSAVYLCASRQLSNYGYTFGSGTRLTVV.

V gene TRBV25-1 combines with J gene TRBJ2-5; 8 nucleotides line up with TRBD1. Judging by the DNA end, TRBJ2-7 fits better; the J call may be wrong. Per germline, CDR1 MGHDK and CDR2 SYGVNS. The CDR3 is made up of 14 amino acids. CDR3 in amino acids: CASSVGTGGYEQYF. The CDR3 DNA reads TGTGCCAGCAGTGTCGGGACAGGAGGCTACGAGCAGTACTTC.

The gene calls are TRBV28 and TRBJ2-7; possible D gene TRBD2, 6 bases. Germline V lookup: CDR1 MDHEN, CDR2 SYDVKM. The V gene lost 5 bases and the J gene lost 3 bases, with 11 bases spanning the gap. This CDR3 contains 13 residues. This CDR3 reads CASSVLGGYEQYF. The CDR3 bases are TGTGCCAGCAGTGTATTGGGGGGCTACGAGCAGTACTTC.

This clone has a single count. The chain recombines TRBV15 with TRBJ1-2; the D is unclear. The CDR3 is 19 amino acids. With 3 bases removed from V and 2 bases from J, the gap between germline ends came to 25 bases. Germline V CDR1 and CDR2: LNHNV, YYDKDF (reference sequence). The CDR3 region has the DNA TGTGCCACCAGCAGTAGCGAAAGTGTACCGGGAGAAGGGAACTATGGCTACACCTTC. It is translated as CATSSSESVPGEGNYGYTF.

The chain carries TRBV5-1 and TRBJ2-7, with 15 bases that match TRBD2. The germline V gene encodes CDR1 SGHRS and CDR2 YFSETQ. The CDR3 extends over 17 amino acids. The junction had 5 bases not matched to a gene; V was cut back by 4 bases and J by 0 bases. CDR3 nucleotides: TGCGCCAGCAGCCTAGGGACTAGCGGGAGGCCCTCCTACGAGCAGTACTTC. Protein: CASSLGTSGRPSYEQYF.

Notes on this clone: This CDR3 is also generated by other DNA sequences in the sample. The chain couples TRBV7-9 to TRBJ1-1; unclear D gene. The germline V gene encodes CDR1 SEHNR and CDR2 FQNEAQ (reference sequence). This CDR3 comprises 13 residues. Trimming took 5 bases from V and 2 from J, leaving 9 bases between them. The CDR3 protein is CASSHEINTEAFF. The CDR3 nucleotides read TGTGCCAGCAGCCATGAGATTAACACTGAAGCTTTCTTT.

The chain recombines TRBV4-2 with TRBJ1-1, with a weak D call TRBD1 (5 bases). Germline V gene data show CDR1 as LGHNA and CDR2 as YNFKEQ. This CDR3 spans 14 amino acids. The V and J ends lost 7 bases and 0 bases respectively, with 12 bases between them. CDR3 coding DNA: TGTGCCAGCACCCCGGACACCTTGAACACTGAAGCTTTCTTT. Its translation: CASTPDTLNTEAFF.

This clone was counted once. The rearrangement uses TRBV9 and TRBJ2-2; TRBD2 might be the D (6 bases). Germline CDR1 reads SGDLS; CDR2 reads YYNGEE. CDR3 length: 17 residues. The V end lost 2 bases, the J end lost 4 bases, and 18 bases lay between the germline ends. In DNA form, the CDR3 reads TGTGCCAGCAGCGTCTCCCGGGCGGGAATTGGCACCGGGGAGCTGTTTTTT. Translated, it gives CASSVSRAGIGTGELFF. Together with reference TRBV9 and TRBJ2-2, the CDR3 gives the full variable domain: DSGVTQTPKHLITATGQRVTLRCSPRSGDLSVYWYQQSLDQGLQFLIQYYNGEERAKGNILERFSAQQFPDLHSELNLSSLELGDSALYFCASSVSRAGIGTGELFFGEGSRLTVL.

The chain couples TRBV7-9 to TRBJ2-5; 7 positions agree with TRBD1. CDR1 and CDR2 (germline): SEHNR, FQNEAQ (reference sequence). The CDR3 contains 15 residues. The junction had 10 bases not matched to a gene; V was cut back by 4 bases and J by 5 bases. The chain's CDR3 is CASSSRQGEAETQYF. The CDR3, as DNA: TGTGCCAGCAGCTCGCGACAGGGCGAGGCGGAGACCCAGTACTTC. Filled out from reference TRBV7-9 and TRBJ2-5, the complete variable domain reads DTGVSQNPRHKITKRGQNVTFRCDPISEHNRLYWYRQTLGQGPEFLTYFQNEAQLEKSRLLSDRFSAERPKGSFSTLEIQRTEQGDSAMYLCASSSRQGEAETQYFGPGTRLLVL.

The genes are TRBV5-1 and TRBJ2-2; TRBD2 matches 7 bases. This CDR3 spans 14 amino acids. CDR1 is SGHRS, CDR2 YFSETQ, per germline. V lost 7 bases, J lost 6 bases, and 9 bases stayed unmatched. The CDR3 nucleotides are TGCGCCAGCTCCGAGGACCGGGGGGCCGGGGAGCTGTTTTTT. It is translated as CASSEDRGAGELFF. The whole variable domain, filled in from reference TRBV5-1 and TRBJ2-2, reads KAGVTQTPRYLIKTRGQQVTLSCSPISGHRSVSWYQQTPGQGLQFLFEYFSETQRNKGNFPGRFSGRQFSNSRSEMNVSTLELGDSALYLCASSEDRGAGELFFGEGSRLTVL.

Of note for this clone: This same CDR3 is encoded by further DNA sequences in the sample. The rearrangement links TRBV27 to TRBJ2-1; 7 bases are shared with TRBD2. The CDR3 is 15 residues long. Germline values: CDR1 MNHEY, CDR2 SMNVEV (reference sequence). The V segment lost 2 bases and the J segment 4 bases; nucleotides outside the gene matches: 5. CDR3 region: CASSLGLADYNEQFF. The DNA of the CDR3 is TGTGCCAGCAGTTTAGGTCTAGCGGATTACAATGAGCAGTTCTTC.

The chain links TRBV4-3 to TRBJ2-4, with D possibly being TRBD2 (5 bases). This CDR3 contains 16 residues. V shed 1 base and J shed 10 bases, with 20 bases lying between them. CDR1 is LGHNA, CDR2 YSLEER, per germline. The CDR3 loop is CASSQALSLAGDIQYF. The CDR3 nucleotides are TGCGCCAGCAGCCAAGCCCTAAGCCTAGCCGGGGATATTCAGTACTTC.

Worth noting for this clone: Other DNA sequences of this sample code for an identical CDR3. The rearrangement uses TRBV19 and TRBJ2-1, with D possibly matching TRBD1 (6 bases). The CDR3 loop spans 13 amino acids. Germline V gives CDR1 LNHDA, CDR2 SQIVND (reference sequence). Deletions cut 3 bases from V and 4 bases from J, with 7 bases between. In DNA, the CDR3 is TGTGCCAGTAGTATGGGACATTACAATGAGCAGTTCTTC. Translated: CASSMGHYNEQFF.

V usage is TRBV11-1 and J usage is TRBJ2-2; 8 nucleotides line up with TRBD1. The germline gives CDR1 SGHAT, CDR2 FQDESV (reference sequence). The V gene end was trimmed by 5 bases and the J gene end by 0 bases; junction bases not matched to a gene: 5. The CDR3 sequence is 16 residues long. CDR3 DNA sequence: TGTGCCAGCAGCGCAGACAGGGGCCCGAACACCGGGGAGCTGTTTTTT. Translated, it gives CASSADRGPNTGELFF. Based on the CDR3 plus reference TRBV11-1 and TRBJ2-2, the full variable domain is EAEVAQSPRYKITEKSQAVAFWCDPISGHATLYWYRQILGQGPELLVQFQDESVVDDSQLPKDRFSAERLKGVDSTLKIQPAELGDSAMYLCASSADRGPNTGELFFGEGSRLTVL.

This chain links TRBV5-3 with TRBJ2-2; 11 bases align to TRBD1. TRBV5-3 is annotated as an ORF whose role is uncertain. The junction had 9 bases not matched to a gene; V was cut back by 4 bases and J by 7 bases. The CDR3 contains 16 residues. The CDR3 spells CARSLSGQGAVGELFF. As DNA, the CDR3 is TGTGCCAGAAGCCTTTCCGGACAGGGGGCCGTCGGGGAGCTGTTTTTT.

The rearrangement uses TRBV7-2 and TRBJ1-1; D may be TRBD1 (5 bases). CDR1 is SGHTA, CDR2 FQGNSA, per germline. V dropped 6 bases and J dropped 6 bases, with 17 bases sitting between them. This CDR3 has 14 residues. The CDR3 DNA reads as TGTGCCAGCAGGTCCAGGGAGGACATCTCTGAAGCTTTCTTT. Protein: CASRSREDISEAFF.

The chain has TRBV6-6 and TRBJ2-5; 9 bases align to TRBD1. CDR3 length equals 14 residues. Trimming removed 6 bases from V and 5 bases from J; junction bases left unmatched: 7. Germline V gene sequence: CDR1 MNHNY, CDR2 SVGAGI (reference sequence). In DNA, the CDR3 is TGTGCCAGCAGAGCACAGGGGGCGTGGGAGACCCAGTACTTC. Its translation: CASRAQGAWETQYF.

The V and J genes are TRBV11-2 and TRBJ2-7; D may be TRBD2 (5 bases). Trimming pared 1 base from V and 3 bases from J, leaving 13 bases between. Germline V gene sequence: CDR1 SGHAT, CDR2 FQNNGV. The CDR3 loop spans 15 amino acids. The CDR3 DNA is TGTGCCAGCAGCTTAGGGTACAAAGGACTCTACGAGCAGTACTTC. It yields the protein CASSLGYKGLYEQYF.

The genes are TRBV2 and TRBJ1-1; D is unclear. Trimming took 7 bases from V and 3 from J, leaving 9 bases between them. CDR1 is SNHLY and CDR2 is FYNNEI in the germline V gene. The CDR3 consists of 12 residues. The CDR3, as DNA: TGTGCCAGCAAACGTCGAGACACTGAAGCTTTCTTT. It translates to CASKRRDTEAFF. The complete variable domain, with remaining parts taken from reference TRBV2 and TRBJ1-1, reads EPEVTQTPSHQVTQMGQEVILRCVPISNHLYFYWYRQILGQKVEFLVSFYNNEISEKSEIFDDQFSVERPDGSNFTLKIRSTKLEDSAMYFCASKRRDTEAFFGQGTRLTVV.

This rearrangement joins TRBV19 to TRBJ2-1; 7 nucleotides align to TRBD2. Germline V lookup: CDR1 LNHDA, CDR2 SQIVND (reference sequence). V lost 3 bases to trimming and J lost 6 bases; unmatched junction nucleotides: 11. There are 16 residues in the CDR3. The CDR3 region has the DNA TGTGCCAGTAGTATCTCCCTGGGAGGGACCGTCAATGAGCAGTTCTTC. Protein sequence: CASSISLGGTVNEQFF. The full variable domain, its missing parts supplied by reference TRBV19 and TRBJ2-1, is DGGITQSPKYLFRKEGQNVTLSCEQNLNHDAMYWYRQDPGQGLRLIYYSQIVNDFQKGDIAEGYSVSREKKESFPLTVTSAQKNPTAFYLCASSISLGGTVNEQFFGPGTRLTVL.

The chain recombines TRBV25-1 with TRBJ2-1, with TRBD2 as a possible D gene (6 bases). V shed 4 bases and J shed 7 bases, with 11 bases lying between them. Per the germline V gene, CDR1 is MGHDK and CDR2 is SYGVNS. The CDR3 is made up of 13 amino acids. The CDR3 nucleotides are TGTGCCAGCAGTGCACTAGCTCAGAATGAGCAGTTCTTC. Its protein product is CASSALAQNEQFF. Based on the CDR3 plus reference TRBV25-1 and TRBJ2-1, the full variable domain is EADIYQTPRYLVIGTGKKITLECSQTMGHDKMYWYQQDPGMELHLIHYSYGVNSTEKGDLSSESTVSRIRTEHFPLTLESARPSHTSQYLCASSALAQNEQFFGPGTRLTVL.

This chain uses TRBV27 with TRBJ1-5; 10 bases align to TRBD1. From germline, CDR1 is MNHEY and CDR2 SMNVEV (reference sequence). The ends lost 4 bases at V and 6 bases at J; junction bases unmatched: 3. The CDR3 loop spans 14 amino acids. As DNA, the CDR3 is TGTGCCAGCAGTTACCGACAGGGGGCTCAGCCCCAGCATTTT. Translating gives CASSYRQGAQPQHF.

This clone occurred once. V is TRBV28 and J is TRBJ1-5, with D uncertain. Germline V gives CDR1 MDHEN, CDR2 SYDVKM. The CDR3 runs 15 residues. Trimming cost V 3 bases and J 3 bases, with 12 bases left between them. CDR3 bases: TGTGCCAGCAGTTTTATGAGGGTTCTCAATCAGCCCCAGCATTTT. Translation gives CASSFMRVLNQPQHF.

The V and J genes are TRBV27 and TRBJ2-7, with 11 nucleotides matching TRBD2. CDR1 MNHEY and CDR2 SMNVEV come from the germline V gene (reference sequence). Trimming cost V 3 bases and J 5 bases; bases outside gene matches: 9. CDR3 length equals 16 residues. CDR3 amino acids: CASSFLSTSGSHEQYF. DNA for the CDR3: TGTGCCAGCAGTTTCCTGTCTACTAGCGGGAGCCACGAGCAGTACTTC.

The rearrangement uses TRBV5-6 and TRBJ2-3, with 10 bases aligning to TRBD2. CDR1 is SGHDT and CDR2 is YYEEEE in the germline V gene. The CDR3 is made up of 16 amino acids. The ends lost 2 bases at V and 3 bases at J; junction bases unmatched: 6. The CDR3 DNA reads TGTGCCAGCAGCTTTTTAGCGGGAGGTGGAACAGATACGCAGTATTTT. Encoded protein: CASSFLAGGGTDTQYF.

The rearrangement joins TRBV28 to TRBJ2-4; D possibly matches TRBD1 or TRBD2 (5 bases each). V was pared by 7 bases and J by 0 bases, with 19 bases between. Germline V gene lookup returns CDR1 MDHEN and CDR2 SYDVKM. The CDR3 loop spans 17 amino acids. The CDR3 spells CASNSGAGGVAKNIQYF. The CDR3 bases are TGTGCCAGCAACTCTGGGGCGGGTGGAGTAGCCAAAAACATTCAGTACTTC.